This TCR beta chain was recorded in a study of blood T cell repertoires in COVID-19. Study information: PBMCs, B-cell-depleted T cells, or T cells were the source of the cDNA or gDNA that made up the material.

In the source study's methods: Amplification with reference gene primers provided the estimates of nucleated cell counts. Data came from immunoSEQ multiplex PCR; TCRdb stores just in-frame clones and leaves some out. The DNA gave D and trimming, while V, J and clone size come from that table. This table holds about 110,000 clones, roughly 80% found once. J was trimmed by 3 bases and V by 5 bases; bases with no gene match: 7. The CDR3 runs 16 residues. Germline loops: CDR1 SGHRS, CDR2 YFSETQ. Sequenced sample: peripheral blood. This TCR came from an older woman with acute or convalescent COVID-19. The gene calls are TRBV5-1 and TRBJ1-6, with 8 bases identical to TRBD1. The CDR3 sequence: CASSSGTGVYNSPLHF. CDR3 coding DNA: TGCGCCAGCAGTTCCGGGACAGGAGTCTATAATTCACCCCTCCACTTT. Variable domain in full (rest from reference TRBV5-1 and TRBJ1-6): KAGVTQTPRYLIKTRGQQVTLSCSPISGHRSVSWYQQTPGQGLQFLFEYFSETQRNKGNFPGRFSGRQFSNSRSEMNVSTLELGDSALYLCASSSGTGVYNSPLHFGNGTRLTVT.